These T cell receptor beta chains were read from a single sample in a study of cytomegalovirus exposure and HLA in healthy donors. Profiled with immunoSEQ multiplex PCR; TCRdb holds only in-frame clones, not every one. The sample lists about 190,000 clones; roughly 80% were seen once. Sequencing was done on a sample of PBMCs. Receptor source: a woman aged 50 to 65 in good health and CMV-seropositive. CDR3s leave out the opening cysteine and the closing phenylalanine or tryptophan. For some rows the clone size is stated as once, few or many, or as a class when expanded; others skip it.

V gene | clone size | CDR3 protein
TRBV21-1 | few | ASSKGGGQGHTEAF
TRBV2 | . | ASSEGQGIYNQPQH
TRBV15 | few | ATSADRFEQY
TRBV6-5 | few | ASVTLFSNQPQH
TRBV14 | . | ASSQDSRGGTEAF
TRBV7-9 | once | ASSSDGGGNEKLF
TRBV18 | . | ASSPRGTGGNYGYT
TRBV2 | . | ASRGLNQPQH
TRBV28 | . | ASSLPGVVNTEAF
TRBV15 | . | ATGKQRNSYNEQF
TRBV19 | . | ASTPRTGLASTDTQY
TRBV2 | . | ASSEAGLAPTDTQY
TRBV9 | few | ASSEGRNSPLH
TRBV6-5 | . | ASSELGLQETQY
TRBV7-9 | . | ASSLVSGVNTQY
TRBV7-8 | . | ASSLVGSSTDTQY
TRBV7-9 | . | ASSSTGGVVKLF
TRBV2 | . | ASRLATDTQY
TRBV4-3 | . | ASSALAGAADTQY
TRBV9 | . | ASSVGRGDYGYT
TRBV9 | . | ASSPAGGLGTEAF
TRBV6-6 | few | ASSPRVHTDYT
TRBV7-8 | . | ASSLGGPGTGELF